This is a list of T cell receptor beta chains from one sample in a study of cytomegalovirus exposure and HLA in healthy donors. Sequencing was performed with immunoSEQ multiplex PCR; in TCRdb, only in-frame clones are kept and a portion is missing. The table shows around 130,000 clones, with roughly 80% occurring only once. Sequencing used PBMCs. Receptors were obtained from a boy aged 10-17 years in good health and CMV-seronegative. Both conserved end residues are part of each CDR3. D genes are given only for firm matches.

>TRBV5-1|14|NA|TRBJ2-2
TGCGCCAGCAGCCGGGATCCGAACACCGGGGAGCTGTTTTTT
CASSRDPNTGELFF
>TRBV2|11|NA|TRBJ2-7
TGTGCCAGCAGCGGGGAAAGCGAGCAGTACTTC
CASSGESEQYF
>TRBV2|15|NA|TRBJ2-3
TGTGCCAGCCCTGGGGTGAGGGAGAAGACAGATACGCAGTATTTT
CASPGVREKTDTQYF
>TRBV4-3|14|TRBD2|TRBJ2-7
TGCGCCAGCAGCCGGCTCGCGGGAGACCACGAGCAGTACTTC
CASSRLAGDHEQYF
>TRBV10-3|15|NA|TRBJ2-7
TGTGCCATCAGTGAGCTTGGGACACCTTCCTACGAGCAGTACTTC
CAISELGTPSYEQYF
>TRBV5-4|13|NA|TRBJ1-1
TGTGCCAGCAGCTTCCAGTCGAACACTGAAGCTTTCTTT
CASSFQSNTEAFF
>TRBV27|12|NA|TRBJ2-7
TGTGCCAGCAGTTCCGGTCCCTACGAGCAGTACTTC
CASSSGPYEQYF
>TRBV29-1|12|NA|TRBJ2-7
TGCAGCGTTGAAGACAGGCAATACGAGCAGTACTTC
CSVEDRQYEQYF
>TRBV9|13|NA|TRBJ2-7
TGTGCCAGCAGCGTAGGGGGCGAGGACGAGCAGTACTTC
CASSVGGEDEQYF
>TRBV2|13|TRBD2|TRBJ2-1
TGTGCCAGCAGTGGACTAGCGGCGAATGAGCAGTTCTTC
CASSGLAANEQFF
>TRBV15|15|NA|TRBJ2-5
TGTGCCACCAGCAGAGATTTCGCCCAGGGAGAGACCCAGTACTTC
CATSRDFAQGETQYF
>TRBV4-1|16|NA|TRBJ1-1
TGCGCCAGCAGCCAAGGTCTCATAGGGGCGAACACTGAAGCTTTCTTT
CASSQGLIGANTEAFF
>TRBV11-3|15|NA|TRBJ2-7
TGTGCCAGCAGTCAGGGGGGACAGTCCCGCTACGAGCAGTACTTC
CASSQGGQSRYEQYF
>TRBV2|15|NA|TRBJ2-3
TGTGCCAGCATGACCCGACACTTCCTCACAGATACGCAGTATTTT
CASMTRHFLTDTQYF